This entry lists 22 T cell receptor beta chains sequenced from one sample in a study of OX40 agonist ivuxolimab in advanced cancers. TCRdb's copy holds only in-frame clones and misses some; the assay was immunoSEQ multiplex PCR. Of about 55,000 clones listed, roughly 82% were seen once; the top ten hold about 6%. The starting material was CD4+ or CD8+ T cells sorted from blood, obtained in a trial of the OX40 agonist ivuxolimab. These TCRs come from an adult with an advanced solid tumor such as melanoma, head and neck, liver or kidney cancer.

This sequence joins TRBV28 and TRBJ2-3; the D call may be TRBD1 or TRBD2 (5 bases each). This CDR3 comprises 17 residues. In germline, CDR1 is MDHEN, CDR2 SYDVKM. Trimming cost V 5 bases and J 0 bases, with 18 bases left between them. The CDR3 DNA reads as TGTGCCAGCAGTCAACCCGGGACCGATCCTAGCACAGATACGCAGTATTTT. This codes for CASSQPGTDPSTDTQYF.

The J gene is TRBJ2-5, the V gene TRBV27, with D possibly called TRBD1 or TRBD2 (5 bases each). This CDR3 contains 15 residues. The V end lost 5 bases, the J end lost 11 bases, and 24 bases lay between the germline ends. CDR1 and CDR2 from the germline V gene are MNHEY and SMNVEV (reference sequence). CDR3 sequence: CASSPPGTAREVQYF. Written as DNA, the CDR3 is TGTGCCAGCAGTCCCCCCGGGACGGCCAGGGAAGTGCAGTACTTC.

This sequence joins TRBV10-3 and TRBJ2-5, with 9 bases identical to TRBD2. The CDR3 extends over 23 amino acids. The germline gives CDR1 ENHRY, CDR2 SYGVKD. Unmatched junction bases numbered 26, after V lost 0 bases and J lost 3 bases. CDR3 sequence reads: CAISESKAGQRPPGLAHKETQYF. Here the CDR3 DNA reads TGTGCCATCAGTGAGTCGAAAGCGGGACAGCGACCTCCGGGACTAGCCCATAAAGAGACCCAGTACTTC.

On this clone itself: The sample carries other DNA sequences with the same CDR3. This rearrangement joins TRBV20-1 to TRBJ1-1; D remains ambiguous. V gave up 2 bases and J gave up 8 bases, with 9 bases separating them. CDR1 and CDR2 from the germline V gene are DFQATT and SNEGSKA (reference sequence). The CDR3 length is 11 residues. The CDR3 DNA reads TGCAGTGCTAGAAAAGGGATCGAAGCTTTCTTT. Protein: CSARKGIEAFF.

The chain is built from TRBV28 and TRBJ2-2; D is perhaps TRBD2 (5 bases). The CDR3 extends over 18 amino acids. In germline, CDR1 is MDHEN, CDR2 SYDVKM. V was clipped by 6 bases and J by 7 bases, with 27 bases between them. CDR3 sequence: CASSPLVAGSLRIGELFF. The CDR3 region has the DNA TGTGCCAGCAGCCCCCTGGTCGCGGGCAGCCTAAGGATCGGGGAGCTGTTTTTT.

V is TRBV19 and J is TRBJ1-2; D unresolved. V lost 3 bases, J lost 4 bases, and 12 bases lay in between. Germline CDR1 LNHDA, CDR2 SQIVND (reference sequence). The CDR3 is 14 residues long. The CDR3 here is CASSMVQHFYGYTF. Written as DNA, the CDR3 is TGTGCCAGTAGTATGGTGCAGCACTTCTATGGCTACACCTTC.

This chain joins TRBV5-6 and TRBJ2-3; D gene unclear. Trimming removed 0 bases from V and 1 base from J, with 9 bases in between. The CDR3 is 15 amino acids. Germline values: CDR1 SGHDT, CDR2 YYEEEE. The CDR3: CASSLGEFGTDTQYF. For the CDR3, the DNA is TGTGCCAGCAGCTTGGGGGAATTCGGCACAGATACGCAGTATTTT.

This chain links TRBV30 with TRBJ2-1, with D unclear. Between the trimmed V and J ends, which lost 2 bases and 0 bases, there was a span of 5 bases. There are 13 residues in the CDR3. Germline lookup yields CDR1 GTSNPN and CDR2 SVGIG (reference sequence). The DNA of the CDR3 is TGTGCCTGGAGTTGGCCCTCCTACAATGAGCAGTTCTTC. This encodes CAWSWPSYNEQFF.

In its sample, this clone was seen a few times. V usage is TRBV5-4 and J usage is TRBJ2-5, with D perhaps matching TRBD1 (6 bases). V was trimmed by 6 bases and J by 1 base, leaving 13 bases between them. Germline loops: CDR1 SGHNT, CDR2 YYREEE (reference sequence). This CDR3 contains 14 residues. In DNA, the CDR3 is TGTGCCAGCACGGGTACGACAGGCCAAGAGACCCAGTACTTC. Translated: CASTGTTGQETQYF.

The chain recombines TRBV5-1 with TRBJ1-4; tentative D call: TRBD1 (6 bases). Germline CDR1 and CDR2: SGHRS and YFSETQ. Trimming removed 4 bases from V and 8 bases from J, with 18 bases in between. This CDR3 spans 15 amino acids. CDR3 protein: CASSRSGQRGEKLFF. The CDR3 DNA reads TGCGCCAGCAGCCGAAGCGGACAGCGTGGGGAAAAACTGTTTTTT.

V and J are TRBV27 and TRBJ2-7; 7 bases fit TRBD1. From germline, CDR1 is MNHEY and CDR2 SMNVEV (reference sequence). The CDR3 loop spans 15 amino acids. The ends lost 3 bases at V and 4 bases at J; junction bases unmatched: 9. This CDR3 reads CASSFLLDRAYEQYF. The CDR3 bases are TGTGCCAGCAGTTTCCTACTCGACAGGGCTTACGAGCAGTACTTC.

This clone showed up just a few times. This chain joins TRBV18 and TRBJ1-1; 9 nucleotides match TRBD1. CDR3 length: 16 amino acids. CDR1 is KGHSH, CDR2 LQKENI, per germline. The J segment lost 0 bases and the V segment lost 6 bases, leaving 8 bases of the junction unmatched. For the CDR3, the DNA is TGTGCCAGCTCCTATGGGACAGGGAATATGAACACTGAAGCTTTCTTT. The encoded protein is CASSYGTGNMNTEAFF.

The V gene is TRBV25-1, the J gene TRBJ2-7; D may be TRBD1 (6 bases). With 8 bases removed from V and 2 bases from J, the gap between germline ends came to 25 bases. The CDR3 sequence is 17 residues long. Germline V gene data show CDR1 as MGHDK and CDR2 as SYGVNS. CDR3 amino acids: CASESLYRDTETYEQYF. CDR3 bases: TGTGCCAGCGAGAGTTTGTACCGGGACACCGAAACCTACGAGCAGTACTTC.

CDR3 in DNA: TGTGCTAGTGCCCGGGGTCAGCCCCAGCATTTT. Translated: CASARGQPQHF. V usage is TRBV12-5 and J usage is TRBJ1-5; no reliable D call. The CDR3 sequence is 11 residues long. CDR1 is LGHNT, CDR2 FRNRAP, per germline. V gave up 7 bases and J gave up 6 bases, with 7 bases separating them.

On this clone itself: Other DNA sequences from this sample encode an identical CDR3 as well. This chain uses TRBV5-1 with TRBJ2-5; D might be TRBD2 (6 bases). V was shortened by 0 bases and J by 4 bases, with 7 bases between the two germline ends. The CDR3 totals 13 residues. Germline V gene lookup returns CDR1 SGHRS and CDR2 YFSETQ. CDR3 DNA: TGCGCCAGCAGCTTGGTGGGGGGAGAGACCCAGTACTTC. As protein: CASSLVGGETQYF.

The chain links TRBV4-2 to TRBJ1-1; tentatively, D is TRBD1 (5 bases). V shed 1 base and J shed 0 bases, with 12 bases lying between them. CDR1 is LGHNA and CDR2 is YNFKEQ in the germline V gene. This CDR3 comprises 16 residues. CDR3: CASSQGGWGMNTEAFF. The CDR3, as DNA: TGTGCCAGCAGCCAAGGGGGGTGGGGAATGAACACTGAAGCTTTCTTT.

About this clone: Compared with germline, one end of the junction differs, possibly owing to a read error. The rearrangement uses TRBV18 and TRBJ2-3, with D possibly matching TRBD1 (6 bases). The CDR3 is made up of 19 amino acids. Germline-derived CDR1 and CDR2 are KGHSH and LQKENI. The CDR3 is CASSPQGATYSSSTDTQYF. CDR3 nucleotides: TGTGCCAGCTCCCCACAGGGCGCAACTTATTCTTCTAGCACAGATACGCAGTATTTT.

The V call is TRBV7-2, the J call TRBJ2-3, with D hard to call. Deletions cut 1 base from V and 6 bases from J, with 8 bases between. CDR1 is SGHTA and CDR2 is FQGNSA in the germline V gene. The length of the CDR3 is 13 residues. CDR3 coding DNA: TGTGCCAGCAGCTTAGAGGTACGGGATACGCAGTATTTT. This codes for CASSLEVRDTQYF.

The rearrangement uses TRBV7-2 and TRBJ1-1; 8 bases agree with TRBD1. The CDR3 consists of 17 residues. With V trimmed by 2 bases and J by 1 base, 9 bases remained unmatched. CDR1 is SGHTA, CDR2 FQGNSA, per germline. The CDR3 loop reads CASSLRGGQVSNTEAFF. As DNA, the CDR3 is TGTGCCAGCAGCTTAAGGGGGGGACAGGTCTCGAACACTGAAGCTTTCTTT. Variable domain in full (rest from reference TRBV7-2 and TRBJ1-1): GAGVSQSPSNKVTEKGKDVELRCDPISGHTALYWYRQSLGQGLEFLIYFQGNSAPDKSGLPSDRFSAERTGGSVSTLTIQRTQQEDSAVYLCASSLRGGQVSNTEAFFGQGTRLTVV.

The chain recombines TRBV9 with TRBJ2-1; 9 bases agree with TRBD2. Germline CDR1 reads SGDLS; CDR2 reads YYNGEE. The J segment lost 1 base and the V segment lost 4 bases, leaving 3 bases of the junction unmatched. This CDR3 contains 15 residues. The CDR3, as DNA: TGTGCCAGCAGCTCTAGCGGGGCTTCCTACAATGAGCAGTTCTTC. Its protein product is CASSSSGASYNEQFF.

This clone came up many times. The genes are TRBV19 and TRBJ1-5; TRBD1 matches 10 bases. Looked up from germline, CDR1 is LNHDA and CDR2 is SQIVND (reference sequence). J was trimmed by 5 bases and V by 6 bases; bases with no gene match: 7. This CDR3 is 15 amino acids long. In DNA form, the CDR3 reads TGTGCCAGTAGCCCCCGGACAGGGGGAGATCAGCCCCAGCATTTT. Protein product: CASSPRTGGDQPQHF.

The V gene is TRBV9, the J gene TRBJ1-6; 7 bases line up with TRBD1. After removal of 2 bases from V and 3 bases from J, the junction contained 5 bases not matched to a gene. The CDR3 contains 16 residues. The germline CDR1 and CDR2 sequences are SGDLS and YYNGEE. As DNA, the CDR3 is TGTGCCAGCAGCGTTAGTGACAGGGTCTATAATTCACCCCTCCACTTT. Its protein product is CASSVSDRVYNSPLHF. Full variable domain (remainder filled in from reference TRBV9 and TRBJ1-6): DSGVTQTPKHLITATGQRVTLRCSPRSGDLSVYWYQQSLDQGLQFLIQYYNGEERAKGNILERFSAQQFPDLHSELNLSSLELGDSALYFCASSVSDRVYNSPLHFGNGTRLTVT.